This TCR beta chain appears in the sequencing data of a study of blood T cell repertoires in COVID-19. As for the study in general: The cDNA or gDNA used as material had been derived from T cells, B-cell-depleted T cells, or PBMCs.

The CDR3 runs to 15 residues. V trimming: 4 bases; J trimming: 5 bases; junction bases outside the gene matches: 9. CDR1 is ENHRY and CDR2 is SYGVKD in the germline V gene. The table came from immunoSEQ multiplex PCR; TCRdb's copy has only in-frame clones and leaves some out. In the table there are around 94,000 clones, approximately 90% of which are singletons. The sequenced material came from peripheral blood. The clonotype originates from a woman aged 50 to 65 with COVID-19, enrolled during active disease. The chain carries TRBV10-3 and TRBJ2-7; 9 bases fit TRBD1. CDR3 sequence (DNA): TGTGCCATCAGTGGTGGGACAGGGCTGTCAAACGAGCAGTACTTC. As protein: CAISGGTGLSNEQYF.